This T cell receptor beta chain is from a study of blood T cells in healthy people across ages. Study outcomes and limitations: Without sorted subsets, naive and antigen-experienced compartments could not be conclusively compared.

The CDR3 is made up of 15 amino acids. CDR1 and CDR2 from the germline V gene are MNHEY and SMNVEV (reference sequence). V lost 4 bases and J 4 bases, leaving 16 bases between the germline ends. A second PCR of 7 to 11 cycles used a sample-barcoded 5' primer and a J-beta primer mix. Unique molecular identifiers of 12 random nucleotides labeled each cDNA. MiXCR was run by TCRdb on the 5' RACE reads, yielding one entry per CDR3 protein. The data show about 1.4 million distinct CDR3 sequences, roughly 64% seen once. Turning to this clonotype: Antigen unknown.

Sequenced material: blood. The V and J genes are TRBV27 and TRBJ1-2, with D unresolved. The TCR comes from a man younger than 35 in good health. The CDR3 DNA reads TGTGCCAGCAGTTCCACTTTAGACGGGGTCTATGGCTACACCTTC. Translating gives CASSSTLDGVYGYTF.